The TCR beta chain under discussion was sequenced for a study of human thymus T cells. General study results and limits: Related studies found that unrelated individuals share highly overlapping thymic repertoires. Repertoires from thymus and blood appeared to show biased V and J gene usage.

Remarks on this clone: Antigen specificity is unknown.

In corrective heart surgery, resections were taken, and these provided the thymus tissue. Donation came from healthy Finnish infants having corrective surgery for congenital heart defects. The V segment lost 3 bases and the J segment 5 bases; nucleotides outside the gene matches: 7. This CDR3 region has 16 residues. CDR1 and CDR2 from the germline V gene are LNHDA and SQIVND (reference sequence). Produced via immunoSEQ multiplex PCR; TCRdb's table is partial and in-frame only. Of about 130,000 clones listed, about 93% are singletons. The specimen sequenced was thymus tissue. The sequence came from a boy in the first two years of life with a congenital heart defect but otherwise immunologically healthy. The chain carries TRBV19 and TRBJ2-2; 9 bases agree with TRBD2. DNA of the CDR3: TGTGCCAGTAGTATGGGTAGCGGGGGACCAACCGGGGAGCTGTTTTTT. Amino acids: CASSMGSGGPTGELFF.